This paragraph covers one TCR beta chain sequence. Its antigen is still unknown. One base away there is no much larger clone; base qualities are not given. The library was made by the immunoSEQ multiplex PCR assay. Adaptive Biotechnologies carried out high-throughput TCR-beta CDR3 sequencing of genomic DNA for most patients. As for how the authors treated the data: Adaptive's ImmunoSEQ software was the source of the TCR sequencing data for 15 to 20 patients, while a few other patients were processed with MiXCR and VDJtools. Because the origin of CDR3 nucleotide sequences shared between donor and recipient could not be assigned, those sequences were removed. At least 2-fold expansion over unstimulated cells and a minimum CFSE-low frequency of 0.002% (template counts) or 0.001% (read counts) were required for clones to be classified as alloreactive. Mappable clones were those detected in sequenced pre-transplant spleen, lymph node, or MLR CFSE-low populations of the donor or recipient. Cumulative frequency of alloreactive clones was calculated as a percentage of all sequences weighted by copy number. TCRdb stores this immuneACCESS table with in-frame sequences only. Part of the clones is absent; in the studies checked, under half of the shortfall reflects unresolved V genes, and no reason is known for the rest. V, J and clone size were drawn from that table, and D and trimming were deduced from the DNA. This sample is represented by around 37,000 clones; around 83% of them were singletons. The ten largest make up roughly 3.6% of the sample.

Blood samples were collected up to 4 times in the first month after transplant and then at least monthly when available. This sample stems from a study of graft-versus-host responses after intestinal transplantation (dated by TCRdb to the early 2020s). As for the study more broadly: Multivisceral, liver-intestinal, or isolated intestinal transplants were received by the recipients. All recipients received anti-thymocyte globulin induction followed by maintenance tacrolimus and steroids for roughly three years. Graft-versus-host and host-versus-graft alloreactive T cell clones were tracked in the graft, circulation and bone marrow after intestinal transplantation using bulk TCR-beta CDR3 sequencing. To identify alloreactive clones, pre-transplant mixed lymphocyte reaction products were sequenced and then compared with unstimulated pre-transplant donor and recipient T cells. The cohort enrolled approximately 24 intestinal transplant recipients including one retransplant, and a few patients lacking pretransplant specimens were excluded. Donor T cell macrochimerism was defined as a peak of at least 4% donor T cells among recipient peripheral blood mononuclear cells. Samples from a few later patients were sequenced in-house on an Illumina MiSeq with MiXCR processing rather than by the commercial service. The full study reports these points: Peak levels of circulating GvH clones were associated with declines in HvG clones early after transplant. In the allografts of patients with donor T cell macrochimerism, GvH to HvG T cell clonal ratios were high. GvH clones were detected in recipient bone marrow, and some of these GvH clones were observed earlier in ileal mucosa or blood, consistent with an intestinal mucosal origin. The conclusions were limited by the relatively low number and heterogeneity of the intestinal transplant patients.

This sample comprised PBMCs, obtained 1070 days after transplant. The sequence came from a human patient who received an intestinal transplant, so some T cells may come from the graft donor.

The CDR3 reads as follows: CASSLTGPAYEQYF. The nucleotide sequence is TGTGCCAGCAGTTTAACAGGACCAGCCTACGAGCAGTACTTC. This chain is built from TRBV28 and TRBJ2-5; the D segment could be TRBD1, given 5 matching bases. The end of the DNA aligns better with TRBJ2-7, so the J call may be wrong. The CDR3 sequence holds 14 residues, the cysteine and phenylalanine included. Just CDR3 DNA is preserved here, 42 bases in frame from base 1. The CDR1 and CDR2 encoded by the germline V gene are MDHEN and SYDVKM.